Sequencing of this TCR beta chain was carried out in a study of human T cells and chemical hapten exposure. Looking at the study overall: There were weekly diphenylcyclopropenone doses to the scalp for patients throughout the roughly 25-week study. The study enrolled mostly female patients with alopecia areata, totalis or universalis.

Single cDNA molecules in the library carried unique molecular identifiers attached during preparation. One entry per CDR3 protein results from TCRdb running MiXCR on the RACE reads. The data show some 52,000 distinct CDR3 sequences, roughly a tenth seen once. Comment on this clonotype: Antigen unknown.

The germline V gene has CDR1 SGHVS and CDR2 FQNEAQ. The CDR3 is 17 residues long. V lost 2 bases to trimming and J lost 3 bases, with 20 bases between them. The study, taken as a whole, reports: Each of the donors had alopecia, so their immune responses may not resemble those of healthy people.

Time point: patch test 3, about 24 weeks after DPC sensitization. Specified treatment: therapeutic diphenylcyclopropenone sensitization with weekly scalp DPC. The starting material was whole blood, obtained in connection with sensitization to the hapten diphenylcyclopropenone (DPC). The chain uses TRBV7-8 and TRBJ2-7; no definite D call. The receptor comes from a woman aged 40 to 49 with alopecia areata. Some clones in this sample may be carry-over from other donors' samples. The CDR3 coding sequence is TGTGCCAGCAGCTTAAGTGAAACGACTTTAAAAAACTACGAGCAGTACTTC. It encodes CASSLSETTLKNYEQYF. The variable domain in full, completed from reference TRBV7-8 and TRBJ2-7, reads GAGVSQSPRYKVAKRGQDVALRCDPISGHVSLFWYQQALGQGPEFLTYFQNEAQLDKSGLPSDRFFAERPEGSVSTLKIQRTQQEDSAVYLCASSLSETTLKNYEQYFGPGTRLTVT.